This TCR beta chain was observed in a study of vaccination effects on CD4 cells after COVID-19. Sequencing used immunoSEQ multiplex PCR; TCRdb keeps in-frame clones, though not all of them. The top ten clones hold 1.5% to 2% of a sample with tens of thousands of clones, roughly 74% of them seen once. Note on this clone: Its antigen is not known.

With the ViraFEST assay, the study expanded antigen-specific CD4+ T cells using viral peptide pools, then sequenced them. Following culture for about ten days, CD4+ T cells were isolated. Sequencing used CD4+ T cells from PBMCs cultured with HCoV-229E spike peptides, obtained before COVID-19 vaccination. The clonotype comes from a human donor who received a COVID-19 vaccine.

Written as DNA, the CDR3 is TGTGCCAGCAGAAGCGGGGGCCTACAAGAGACCCAGTACTTC. Translating it yields CASRSGGLQETQYF. V is TRBV6-1 and J is TRBJ2-5; 8 nucleotides line up with TRBD2. From germline, CDR1 is MNHNS and CDR2 SASEGT. This CDR3 is 14 amino acids long. V was clipped by 6 bases and J by 2 bases; unmatched bases: 5.